This T cell receptor (beta chain) was sequenced in a study of T cell changes during pregnancy in multiple sclerosis. Data came from immunoSEQ multiplex PCR; TCRdb stores just in-frame clones and leaves some out. The table lists some 38,000 clones, 80% to 95% of them singletons. In germline, CDR1 is LNHNV, CDR2 YYDKDF (reference sequence). The CDR3 sequence is 15 residues long. V trimming: 6 bases; J trimming: 1 base; junction bases outside the gene matches: 5. The sequencing here drew on CD4+ T cells from peripheral blood mononuclear cells, taken after pregnancy. The chain is built from TRBV15 and TRBJ2-2; 7 nucleotides agree with TRBD2. This TCR was sampled from a female donor in good health, enrolled as a control in a pregnancy study. The CDR3 loop is CATRASGRNTGELFF. The CDR3 DNA is TGTGCCACCAGGGCTAGCGGTCGGAACACCGGGGAGCTGTTTTTT.